The present entry profiles one T cell receptor beta chain with its context. This sample stems from a study of immune characterization of retroperitoneal liposarcoma. Germline V gene data show CDR1 as SGHVS and CDR2 as FQNEAQ. The length of the CDR3 is 13 residues. V was trimmed by 2 bases and J by 10 bases, leaving 12 bases between them. Via MiXCR, TCRdb re-called the PCR reads, giving one row per CDR3 protein. The table lists 10,000 to 12,000 distinct CDR3 sequences, less than 30% of them singletons, with approximately 8.5% in the top ten. The origin of this receptor is a male donor with retroperitoneal liposarcoma. The chain recombines TRBV7-8 with TRBJ2-1, with D tentatively TRBD2 (6 bases). The specimen sequenced was tumor tissue. The CDR3 bases are TGTGCCAGCAGCTTATCACTAGCCTACGAGCAGTTCTTC. It is translated as CASSLSLAYEQFF.